This T cell receptor beta chain is from a study of blood T cells in healthy people across ages. Through a sample-barcoded 5' primer and a J-beta primer mix, a second PCR was run for 7 to 11 cycles. MiXCR was run by TCRdb on the 5' RACE reads, yielding one entry per CDR3 protein. The sample holds more than 800,000 distinct CDR3 sequences, about 28% seen once. This clonotype was picked up many times. Its antigen is as yet unknown. Study results and caveats: Estimates of diversity drawn from one million T cells were considered underestimates. There were more naive CD4+ cells and higher diversity in long-lived donors than in aged donors. A strong correlation between TCR beta diversity and naive T cell percentage was seen.

CDR3 length equals 13 residues. CDR1 and CDR2 (germline): KGHDR, SFDVKD. The V end lost 5 bases, the J end lost 3 bases, and 9 bases lay between the germline ends. V usage is TRBV24-1 and J usage is TRBJ1-2; no clear D. The sequence derives from a woman older than 75 in good health. Sequencing used blood. CDR3 sequence (DNA): TGTGCCACCAGTGGGATAGGTGACTATGGCTACACCTTC. Translation: CATSGIGDYGYTF.